The clone carrying this TCR beta chain is large in the sample. Its antigen is unidentified. This record belongs to a study of T cell responses to AZD1222 COVID-19 vaccine. TCRdb's table, derived via immunoSEQ multiplex PCR, lists solely in-frame clones and lacks some. The repertoire holds 70,000 to 75,000 clones, with around 90% as singletons. Overall study results and limits: Scientists sampled the repertoires only once the peak T cell response had passed. Spike regions recognized by vaccine-associated CD4 TCRs spanned the protein, led by 160-218 and 743-854. The breadth and depth of Spike-specific TCRs increased once two AZD1222 doses had been given. Clonal diversity may have been underestimated in mostly white British donors.

CDR1 MRHNA and CDR2 SNTAGT come from the germline V gene. This CDR3 has 16 amino acids. Trimming shortened V by 0 bases and J by 0 bases, and 9 bases separated the two germline ends. This sequence originates from an adult who received the AZD1222 COVID-19 vaccine. The material sequenced was peripheral blood, taken 28 days after the second AZD1222 dose. V usage is TRBV6-4 and J usage is TRBJ2-1; D is possibly TRBD1 (5 bases). CDR3 in DNA: TGTGCCAGCAGTGACTCGACAGTGAGCTCCTACAATGAGCAGTTCTTC. Residues: CASSDSTVSSYNEQFF.